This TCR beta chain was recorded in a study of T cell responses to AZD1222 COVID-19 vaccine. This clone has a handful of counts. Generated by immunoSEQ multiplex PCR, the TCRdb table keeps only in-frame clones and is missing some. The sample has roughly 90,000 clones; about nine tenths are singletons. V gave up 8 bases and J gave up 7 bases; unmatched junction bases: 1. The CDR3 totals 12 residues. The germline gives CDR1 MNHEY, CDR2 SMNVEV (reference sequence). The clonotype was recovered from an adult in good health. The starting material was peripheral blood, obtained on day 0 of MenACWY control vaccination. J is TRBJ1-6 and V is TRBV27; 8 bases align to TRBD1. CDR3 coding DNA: TGTGCCAGCGGGACAGGCAATTCACCCCTCCACTTT. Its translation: CASGTGNSPLHF.